These T cell receptor beta chains were read from a single sample in a study of T cells in localized non-small cell lung cancer. Data came from immunoSEQ multiplex PCR; TCRdb stores just in-frame clones and leaves some out. The data hold thousands of clones, with about 22% observed a single time. The starting material was lung tumor tissue, obtained before any cancer treatment. These receptors all stem from a woman aged 40 to 75 with stage I squamous cell lung carcinoma. The CDR3 runs from the conserved cysteine through the conserved F or W. Fields, in order: D gene, clone size, J gene, V gene, CDR3 DNA, CDR3 protein. D genes are given only for firm matches. Size tells how often a clone was seen (once, few, many) or the class of an expanded clone, and some rows leave it out.

>TRBD2|.|TRBJ2-4|TRBV15
TGTGCCACCAGCAGAGACTACGGACTAGTGGGGGACATTCAGTACTTC
CATSRDYGLVGDIQYF
>.|.|TRBJ2-7|TRBV6-8
TGTGCCAGCACCGAACCGGGCTACGAGCAGTACTTC
CASTEPGYEQYF
>.|.|TRBJ1-1|TRBV11-3
TGTGCCAGCAGCTTAGGGGCAGATCTGAACACTGAAGCTTTCTTT
CASSLGADLNTEAFF
>.|.|TRBJ1-1|TRBV11-3
TGTGCCAGCAGCTTGGATCAGGGTAGGTACACTGAAGCTTTCTTT
CASSLDQGRYTEAFF
>.|.|TRBJ2-2|TRBV10-1
TGCGCCAGCAGTCGGGTGTCGGGCACCGGGGAGCTGTTTTTT
CASSRVSGTGELFF
>.|.|TRBJ2-4|TRBV11-3
TGTGCCAGCAGCACCGTGACGGGGGCGAAGGAAAACATTCAGTACTTC
CASSTVTGAKENIQYF
>.|once|TRBJ2-7|TRBV5-1
TGCGCCAGCAGCTTGGGCCACAGGGATCTCTACGAGCAGTACTTC
CASSLGHRDLYEQYF
>TRBD1|.|TRBJ1-5|TRBV11-3
TGTGCCAGCAGCTTAACAGGGGGCAATCAGCCCCAGCATTTT
CASSLTGGNQPQHF
>TRBD1|few|TRBJ2-2|TRBV11-3
TGTGCCAGCAGACCCGGACAGGGGGGTACCGGGGAGCTGTTTTTT
CASRPGQGGTGELFF
>.|medium-sized|TRBJ2-5|TRBV9
TGTGCCAGCAGTACCCGAGGGGGGTCGGGAGAGACCCAGTACTTC
CASSTRGGSGETQYF
>.|.|TRBJ1-5|TRBV4-1
TGCGCCAGCAGCCAAGTGATAGGAGGCAATCAGCCCCAGCATTTT
CASSQVIGGNQPQHF
>.|.|TRBJ1-5|TRBV6-8
TGTGCCAGCAGTTACTCGACTCGCAATCAGCCCCAGCATTTT
CASSYSTRNQPQHF
>.|few|TRBJ2-7|TRBV28
TGTGCCAGCACCCGAGCGGGTTCCTCCTACGAGCAGTACTTC
CASTRAGSSYEQYF
>.|large|TRBJ2-3|TRBV11-3
TGTGCCAGCAGCTCCCAAACCTTAGATTCAACGGGCACAGATACGCAGTATTTT
CASSSQTLDSTGTDTQYF
>TRBD1|few|TRBJ1-1|TRBV11-3
TGTGCCAGCAGCCAGTCGGACAGGCAGAACACTGAAGCTTTCTTT
CASSQSDRQNTEAFF
>.|.|TRBJ1-5|TRBV6-8
TGTGCCAGCAGTTACACCCATTCTAGCAATCAGCCCCAGCATTTT
CASSYTHSSNQPQHF
>TRBD1|.|TRBJ2-7|TRBV11-3
TGTGCCAGCAGCCCGGGACAGGGGCCCTCCTACGAGCAGTACTTC
CASSPGQGPSYEQYF
>TRBD2|.|TRBJ2-7|TRBV5-1
TGCGCCAGCAGCTCAACAGGGACTAGCGGTGACGAGCAGTACTTC
CASSSTGTSGDEQYF
>.|few|TRBJ2-2|TRBV30
TGTGCCTGGGTGGAGGGCGGCGGGGAGCTGTTTTTT
CAWVEGGGELFF
>TRBD1|medium-sized|TRBJ2-5|TRBV11-3
TGTGCCAGCAGCTTCGGACAGGGAGGAGAGACCCAGTACTTC
CASSFGQGGETQYF
>.|medium-sized|TRBJ1-5|TRBV11-3
TGTGCCAGCAGCTTGGCCTCGGCAGGGTATAGCAATCAGCCCCAGCATTTT
CASSLASAGYSNQPQHF
>.|.|TRBJ2-1|TRBV11-3
TGTGCTAGCAGCCCCTCCGGACGGGCCCGCCTAGGTGAGCAGTTCTTC
CASSPSGRARLGEQFF
>.|.|TRBJ1-2|TRBV4-1
TGCGCCAGCAGCCATGGGGGGGATGGCTACACCTTC
CASSHGGDGYTF
>.|few|TRBJ2-1|TRBV7-1
TGTGCCAGCAGCTTAACCCCCAGCAATGAGCAGTTCTTC
CASSLTPSNEQFF
>.|.|TRBJ2-3|TRBV6-8
TGTGCCAGCAGTTACCGGCCGGGAGCCCTAGGTGGAGATACGCAGTATTTT
CASSYRPGALGGDTQYF
>TRBD1|.|TRBJ1-2|TRBV5-1
TGCGCCAGCACTCCAGGACAGGGTAATGGGTATGGCTACACCTTC
CASTPGQGNGYGYTF
>.|.|TRBJ1-1|TRBV9
TGTGCCAGCAGCGTAGGTCAGGGTGGATGGCGGAACACTGAAGCTTTCTTT
CASSVGQGGWRNTEAFF
>TRBD1|once|TRBJ2-2|TRBV18
TGTGCCAGCTCAAGAGGACAGGGACCCTTCACCGGGGAGCTGTTTTTT
CASSRGQGPFTGELFF
>.|few|TRBJ2-7|TRBV10-3
TGTGCCAGCGCGAGGGGGAGAGGCTACGAGCAGTACTTC
CASARGRGYEQYF
>TRBD1|.|TRBJ2-3|TRBV11-3
TGTGCCAGCAGCTGGGGGACAGGGAGCACAGATACGCAGTATTTT
CASSWGTGSTDTQYF
>.|.|TRBJ2-7|TRBV18
TGTGCCAGCTCACCACCGGGGTTTCAGCAGTACTTC
CASSPPGFQQYF
>TRBD2|.|TRBJ2-7|TRBV6-8
TGTGCCAGCAGCCTCCTAGCGGGGGCGTACGAGCAGTACTTC
CASSLLAGAYEQYF
>TRBD2|few|TRBJ2-2|TRBV11-3
TGTGCCAGCAGCCACGGACTAGCAGACACCGGGGAGCTGTTTTTT
CASSHGLADTGELFF
>TRBD1|few|TRBJ1-5|TRBV7-2
TGTGCCAGCAGCCTGACAGGGGTTCAGCCCCAGCATTTT
CASSLTGVQPQHF
>TRBD2|few|TRBJ2-1|TRBV11-3
TGTGCCAGCAGCAAGACTAGCGGGAGGGCCAATGAGCAGTTCTTC
CASSKTSGRANEQFF
>TRBD1|.|TRBJ2-7|TRBV23-1
TGCGCCAGCAGCTTTAGTAGGGACAGGCCCGAGCAGTACTTC
CASSFSRDRPEQYF
>TRBD1|.|TRBJ1-2|TRBV19
TGTGCCAGTAGTGGGCAGGGGGCCTATCATGGCTACACCTTC
CASSGQGAYHGYTF
>.|.|TRBJ2-1|TRBV5-1
TGCGCCAGCAATAGAGGACAAAGCTCCTACAATGAGCAGTTCTTC
CASNRGQSSYNEQFF
>TRBD1|few|TRBJ1-2|TRBV11-3
TGTGCCAGCAGCCCACAGGGGGTGCCCCGGGGCTACACCTTC
CASSPQGVPRGYTF